This TCR beta chain stems from a study of CD8+ T cells in alopecia areata. The length of the CDR3 is 12 residues. Deletions cut 0 bases from V and 8 bases from J, with 8 bases between. The germline gives CDR1 SNHLY, CDR2 FYNNEI. It was cDNA, reverse transcribed from extracted RNA, that served as the sequencing template. Libraries were prepared by immunoSEQ multiplex PCR; TCRdb keeps only in-frame clonotypes and omits some of them. The sample has some 110,000 clones, around two fifths seen once; the top ten hold roughly 3.3%. This TCR came from a human donor with alopecia areata. The rearrangement joins TRBV2 to TRBJ2-7; D gene uncertain. The sample was CD4+ T cells sorted from blood. This chain's CDR3 is CASSEAVVKQYF. The CDR3 bases are TGTGCCAGCAGTGAAGCTGTAGTGAAGCAGTACTTC.